This entry lists 27 T cell receptor beta chains sequenced from one sample in a study of a mutant IDH1 vaccine in newly diagnosed glioma. Clones were read by immunoSEQ multiplex PCR, and TCRdb kept only the in-frame ones, dropping some. The sample lists roughly 54,000 clones; around four fifths were seen once. Time point of the sample: week 35, safety follow-up. Every single dose of the vaccine, 300 ug of mutant IDH1 20-mer peptide, came with topical imiquimod. These TCRs' antigens remain unknown. The source was PBMCs, collected from a glioma patient whose treatment included an IDH1 peptide vaccine. These receptors were taken from a woman aged 18-29 years with glioma.

V and J are TRBV11-3 and TRBJ2-7; 9 bases agree with TRBD1. V was clipped by 4 bases and J by 6 bases; unmatched bases: 7. The CDR3 runs to 14 residues. The germline V gene encodes CDR1 SGHNT and CDR2 YENEEA. CDR3 loop: CASSSRDRVGEQYF. DNA of the CDR3: TGTGCCAGCAGCTCCCGGGACAGGGTTGGCGAGCAGTACTTC.

The chain joins TRBV11-3 to TRBJ2-5; 9 bases are shared with TRBD1. Losses at the gene ends were 5 bases for V and 3 bases for J; bases not matched to a gene: 7. The CDR3 spans 15 residues. Germline V gives CDR1 SGHNT, CDR2 YENEEA. Here the CDR3 DNA reads TGTGCCAGCAGCGCTGGACAGGGGATAGAAGAGACCCAGTACTTC. Protein: CASSAGQGIEETQYF.

The rearrangement links TRBV11-3 to TRBJ2-7; possible D gene TRBD2, 6 bases. The CDR3 runs 14 residues. Germline V gene data show CDR1 as SGHNT and CDR2 as YENEEA. V was trimmed by 0 bases and J by 5 bases, leaving 11 bases between them. The CDR3 reads CASSLEEGPHEQYF. The CDR3 DNA sequence: TGTGCCAGCAGCTTAGAGGAGGGGCCGCACGAGCAGTACTTC.

The rearrangement joins TRBV13 to TRBJ2-7; perhaps TRBD2 as D (7 bases). The germline gives CDR1 PRHDT, CDR2 FYEKMQ (reference sequence). Between the trimmed V and J ends, which lost 4 bases and 5 bases, there was a span of 18 bases. The CDR3 is 15 residues long. CDR3 loop: CASSSPGRGPHEQYF. The CDR3 nucleotides are TGTGCCAGCAGCTCCCCGGGGCGGGGGCCCCACGAGCAGTACTTC.

This chain uses TRBV10-2 with TRBJ2-3, with D perhaps matching TRBD1 or TRBD2 (5 bases each). Trimming took off 4 bases at V and 6 bases at J, with 20 bases between the two ends. Germline V gives CDR1 WSHSY, CDR2 SAAADI. The CDR3 is 16 residues long. CDR3 in amino acids: CASSAPERTKKDTQYF. DNA for the CDR3: TGCGCCAGCAGTGCGCCGGAGCGGACAAAGAAGGATACGCAGTATTTT.

This chain links TRBV5-1 with TRBJ2-1, with 8 positions matching TRBD2. CDR3 size: 15 residues. V dropped 4 bases and J dropped 7; count of bases not matched to a gene: 10. CDR1 is SGHRS and CDR2 is YFSETQ in the germline V gene. CDR3 sequence (DNA): TGCGCCAGCAGCCAAAGCGGGGGAATAGCAAATGAGCAGTTCTTC. Translating gives CASSQSGGIANEQFF.

This chain joins TRBV19 and TRBJ1-2, with D maybe TRBD1 (6 bases). The V end lost 0 bases, the J end lost 8 bases, and 16 bases lay between the germline ends. Per the germline V gene, CDR1 is LNHDA and CDR2 is SQIVND (reference sequence). The CDR3 length is 15 residues. CDR3 protein: CASSIDPQGLRGYTF. The DNA of the CDR3 is TGTGCCAGTAGTATAGATCCACAGGGTCTGCGGGGCTACACCTTC.

This clone came up a few times. J is TRBJ1-1 and V is TRBV7-9, with no clear D. This CDR3 has 14 residues. V was shortened by 1 base and J by 5 bases, with 11 bases between the two germline ends. Germline V gene sequence: CDR1 SEHNR, CDR2 FQNEAQ (reference sequence). The CDR3 here is CASSLDSGSTEAFF. In DNA, the CDR3 is TGTGCCAGCAGCTTAGACAGCGGGAGTACTGAAGCTTTCTTT. Full variable domain (missing parts from reference TRBV7-9 and TRBJ1-1): DTGVSQNPRHKITKRGQNVTFRCDPISEHNRLYWYRQTLGQGPEFLTYFQNEAQLEKSRLLSDRFSAERPKGSFSTLEIQRTEQGDSAMYLCASSLDSGSTEAFFGQGTRLTVV.

This clone is a singleton in its sample. V and J are TRBV7-9 and TRBJ2-5, with no clear D. CDR1 SEHNR and CDR2 FQNEAQ come from the germline V gene (reference sequence). The CDR3 spans 12 residues. The V and J ends lost 7 bases and 0 bases respectively, with 6 bases between them. CDR3 amino acids: CASTWYQETQYF. CDR3 DNA sequence: TGTGCCAGCACCTGGTACCAAGAGACCCAGTACTTC.

This chain uses TRBV5-1 with TRBJ1-1, with 7 nucleotides matching TRBD1. The CDR3 spans 17 residues. From germline, CDR1 is SGHRS and CDR2 YFSETQ. V shed 4 bases, J shed 0 bases, and the junction held 12 bases outside the gene matches. CDR3: CASSIRTGGPMNTEAFF. DNA for the CDR3: TGCGCCAGCAGCATTCGGACAGGTGGGCCTATGAACACTGAAGCTTTCTTT.

This chain uses TRBV27 with TRBJ1-2; D is unresolved. Germline V gene lookup returns CDR1 MNHEY and CDR2 SMNVEV (reference sequence). This CDR3 is 14 amino acids long. Trimming removed 6 bases from V and 5 bases from J, with 16 bases in between. The CDR3 spells CASRSAELWYGYTF. The CDR3, as DNA: TGTGCCAGCAGGTCAGCGGAGTTATGGTATGGCTACACCTTC.

The genes are TRBV18 and TRBJ2-1, with 14 nucleotides matching TRBD2. Germline trimming cut 3 bases from V and 4 bases from J; bases unmatched to any gene: 2. Germline lookup yields CDR1 KGHSH and CDR2 LQKENI. The CDR3 consists of 16 residues. This chain's CDR3 is CASSPGLAGAYNEQFF. The CDR3 region has the DNA TGTGCCAGCTCACCGGGACTAGCGGGGGCATACAATGAGCAGTTCTTC. Drawing the rest from reference TRBV18 and TRBJ2-1, the complete variable domain is NAGVMQNPRHLVRRRGQEARLRCSPMKGHSHVYWYRQLPEEGLKFMVYLQKENIIDESGMPKERFSAEFPKEGPSILRIQQVVRGDSAAYFCASSPGLAGAYNEQFFGPGTRLTVL.

The V gene is TRBV7-9, the J gene TRBJ1-6, with TRBD1 as a possible D gene (6 bases). Germline V gene lookup returns CDR1 SEHNR and CDR2 FQNEAQ (reference sequence). V dropped 3 bases and J dropped 8 bases, with 11 bases sitting between them. The CDR3 is 14 residues long. The CDR3 loop reads CASSLDYRDSPLHF. DNA for the CDR3: TGTGCCAGCAGCTTGGACTACAGGGATTCACCCCTCCACTTT.

The V call is TRBV21-1, the J call TRBJ2-7; the DNA was not compared with TRBD2, the D call given in the table. TRBV21-1 is classified as a pseudogene. The CDR3 spans 14 residues. The CDR3 DNA follows: TGTGCCAGCAGCACGGGGGGGCGGCATTGCGAGCAGTACTTC. Its translation: CASSTGGRHCEQYF.

This clone appeared a few times. V is TRBV7-9 and J is TRBJ2-7; D is unclear. The length of the CDR3 is 13 residues. Germline CDR1 is SEHNR and CDR2 is FQNEAQ (reference sequence). The V end was cut by 6 bases, the J end by 2 bases, with 11 bases between. CDR3: CASSLPGTYEQYF. The CDR3 DNA reads as TGTGCCAGCAGTTTACCTGGGACCTACGAGCAGTACTTC.

J is TRBJ1-2 and V is TRBV6-1; tentative D call: TRBD1 (6 bases). Trimming removed 4 bases from V and 0 bases from J, with 12 bases in between. The germline V gene encodes CDR1 MNHNS and CDR2 SASEGT. The CDR3 spans 15 residues. CDR3 nucleotide sequence: TGTGCCAGCAGTGTTGACAGGCGAACTAACTATGGCTACACCTTC. Residues: CASSVDRRTNYGYTF.

This sequence joins TRBV7-8 and TRBJ2-2; 7 nucleotides line up with TRBD1. The germline V gene has CDR1 SGHVS and CDR2 FQNEAQ. The CDR3 is 16 residues long. V lost 3 bases, J lost 7 bases, and 11 bases stayed unmatched. The CDR3: CASSLGLRGLVGELFF. The CDR3 DNA is TGTGCCAGCAGCTTGGGGTTGAGGGGGCTGGTCGGGGAGCTGTTTTTT.

The gene calls are TRBV4-2 and TRBJ1-2, with 7 bases fitting TRBD1. Trimming cost V 1 base and J 4 bases; bases outside gene matches: 6. The CDR3 totals 15 residues. Germline CDR1 and CDR2: LGHNA and YNFKEQ. The CDR3 bases are TGTGCCAGCAGCCAAGGAAAGGGGGCCGGCTATGGCTACACCTTC. Protein: CASSQGKGAGYGYTF.

V and J are TRBV10-3 and TRBJ2-7, with D perhaps matching TRBD1 or TRBD2 (6 bases each). Germline V gives CDR1 ENHRY, CDR2 SYGVKD. CDR3 length: 16 amino acids. Trimming took off 2 bases at V and 5 bases at J, with 19 bases between the two ends. CDR3 amino acids: CAISEGRDGGRHEQYF. The CDR3, as DNA: TGTGCCATCAGTGAGGGCAGGGACGGGGGCCGGCACGAGCAGTACTTC.

V usage is TRBV9 and J usage is TRBJ1-4, with D perhaps TRBD1 (6 bases). This CDR3 contains 13 residues. The V gene's germline CDR1 is SGDLS and CDR2 YYNGEE. V lost 3 bases, J lost 10 bases, and 13 bases lay in between. The chain's CDR3 is CASSDGRGTKLFF. The CDR3 region has the DNA TGTGCCAGCAGCGACGGGAGGGGGACAAAACTGTTTTTT.

This chain uses TRBV6-1 with TRBJ2-1, with TRBD2 matching over 8 bases. The CDR3 extends over 15 amino acids. V was clipped by 3 bases and J by 8 bases; unmatched bases: 9. In germline, CDR1 is MNHNS, CDR2 SASEGT. CDR3: CASSELRGGKDEQFF. CDR3 sequence (DNA): TGTGCCAGCAGTGAGTTACGGGGGGGCAAGGATGAGCAGTTCTTC.

The CDR3 coding sequence is TGTGCCAGCAGTCAGGGATTACTAGGTGCGGGTGAAAAACTGTTTTTT. This gives the protein CASSQGLLGAGEKLFF. The gene calls are TRBV27 and TRBJ1-4; D might be TRBD1 (5 bases). V lost 5 bases and J 7 bases, leaving 20 bases between the germline ends. Germline values: CDR1 MNHEY, CDR2 SMNVEV (reference sequence). There are 16 residues in the CDR3.

The chain links TRBV19 to TRBJ2-6; no clear D gene. Germline V gene sequence: CDR1 LNHDA, CDR2 SQIVND (reference sequence). V was pared by 3 bases and J by 4 bases, with 13 bases between. This CDR3 contains 16 residues. In DNA form, the CDR3 reads TGTGCCAGTAGTATGAGGACCCGGTCGGGGGCCAACGTCCTGACTTTC. It is translated as CASSMRTRSGANVLTF.

The rearrangement joins TRBV5-5 to TRBJ1-1, with 10 bases that match TRBD1. Trimming at V came to 6 bases and at J to 3 bases, leaving 8 bases not matched to a gene. The CDR3 covers 15 residues. Germline CDR1 reads SGHKS; CDR2 reads YYEKEE (reference sequence). This CDR3 is CASTVGTGVDTEAFF. CDR3 bases: TGTGCCAGCACTGTCGGGACAGGGGTTGACACTGAAGCTTTCTTT. Filled out from reference TRBV5-5 and TRBJ1-1, the complete variable domain reads DAGVTQSPTHLIKTRGQQVTLRCSPISGHKSVSWYQQVLGQGPQFIFQYYEKEERGRGNFPDRFSARQFPNYSSELNVNALLLGDSALYLCASTVGTGVDTEAFFGQGTRLTVV.

The chain couples TRBV11-2 to TRBJ1-5, with D tentatively TRBD1 (6 bases). The CDR3 totals 18 residues. Germline CDR1 SGHAT, CDR2 FQNNGV. The V and J ends lost 1 base and 0 bases respectively, with 16 bases between them. CDR3 sequence: CASSLGGQGTYSNQPQHF. CDR3 coding DNA: TGTGCCAGCAGCTTAGGTGGTCAGGGGACTTATAGCAATCAGCCCCAGCATTTT.

The gene calls are TRBV5-1 and TRBJ2-3; weak D call: TRBD1 (6 bases). The CDR3 loop spans 15 amino acids. With 0 bases removed from V and 3 bases from J, the gap between germline ends came to 11 bases. Germline CDR1 and CDR2: SGHRS and YFSETQ. CDR3 nucleotide sequence: TGCGCCAGCAGCTTGGCAGGGGTCGCAACAGATACGCAGTATTTT. This sequence encodes CASSLAGVATDTQYF.

In DNA, the CDR3 is TGCGCCAGCAGGTTTAGGGGTAACAATGAGCAGTTCTTC. Its translation is CASRFRGNNEQFF. The V gene is TRBV5-1, the J gene TRBJ2-1; a weak D match, TRBD1 (5 bases). The CDR3 totals 13 residues. Per the germline V gene, CDR1 is SGHRS and CDR2 is YFSETQ. V lost 5 bases and J lost 5, with 11 bases in between.